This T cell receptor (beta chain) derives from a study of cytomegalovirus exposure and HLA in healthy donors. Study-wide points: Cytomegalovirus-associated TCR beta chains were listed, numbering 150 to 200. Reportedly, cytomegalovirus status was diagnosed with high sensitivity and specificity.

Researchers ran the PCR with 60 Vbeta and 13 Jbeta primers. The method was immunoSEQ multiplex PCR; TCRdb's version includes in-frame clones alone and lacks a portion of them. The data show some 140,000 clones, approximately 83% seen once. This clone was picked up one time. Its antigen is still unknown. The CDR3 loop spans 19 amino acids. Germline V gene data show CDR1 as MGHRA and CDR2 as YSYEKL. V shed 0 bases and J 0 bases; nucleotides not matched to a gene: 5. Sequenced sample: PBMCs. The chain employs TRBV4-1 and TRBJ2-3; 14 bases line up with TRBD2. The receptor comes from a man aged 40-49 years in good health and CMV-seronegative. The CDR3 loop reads CASSQEGLAGVLSTDTQYF. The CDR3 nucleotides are TGCGCCAGCAGCCAAGAGGGACTAGCGGGGGTTTTGAGCACAGATACGCAGTATTTT.